This T cell receptor (beta chain) came from a study of CD8 T cells in ankylosing spondylitis. Study-level points and caveats: Disease-linked clones bore a CD8+ phenotype, appearing relatively rarely in peripheral blood. What appeared characteristic of ankylosing spondylitis blood was a TCR beta motif of under 10 highly homologous variants.

Construction of TCR beta libraries was performed using quantitative 5'-RACE with molecular barcodes. TCRdb reprocessed the 5' RACE reads with MiXCR, giving one entry per CDR3 protein. Of a few hundred thousand distinct CDR3 sequences in the sample, 20% to 25% were seen once. This clonotype has only one observation. The antigen is undetermined. The ends were cut back, 2 bases at V and 3 bases at J, with 10 bases in the middle. The germline CDR1 and CDR2 sequences are SGHAT and FQNNGV. The CDR3 totals 14 residues. The chain uses TRBV11-2 and TRBJ2-5; weak D call: TRBD1 (6 bases). The receptor was isolated from a male donor with ankylosing spondylitis. Sequencing was done on a sample of blood, either unsorted or a sorted T cell fraction (not recorded which). CDR3 sequence (DNA): TGTGCCAGCAGCTTACAGGGGACGGAAGAGACCCAGTACTTC. Amino acid sequence: CASSLQGTEETQYF.